The clone carrying this T cell receptor (beta chain) was seen ten or more times. The antigen remains unidentified. This entry belongs to a study of breast tumors, draining lymph nodes, adjacent tissues. Findings and limits, study-wide: The data were judged consistent with most tumor T cells coming from lymph node and expanding in tumor. Tumors had less TCR diversity than lymph nodes, more than nontumor tissue. That most tumor T cells come from lymph nodes remained unproven. Compared with basal-like, luminal-like tumors shared significantly more repertoire with nontumor tissue.

TCRdb independently ran MiXCR on the multiplex PCR reads; one entry per CDR3 protein. The sample lists under 150,000 distinct CDR3 sequences; around 20% were seen once. Samples came from axillary lymph nodes draining the breast cancer. CDR1 LNHNV and CDR2 YYDKDF come from the germline V gene (reference sequence). The V gene end was trimmed by 0 bases and the J gene end by 5 bases; junction bases not matched to a gene: 4. CDR3 size: 16 residues. This clonotype was sampled from a female donor with breast cancer. Some clones in this sample may be carry-over from other donors' samples. The rearrangement links TRBV15 to TRBJ2-3; 11 nucleotides agree with TRBD2. Sequencing was done on a sample of axillary lymph node tissue. The DNA of the CDR3 is TGTGCCACCAGCAGAGATGGACTAGCGGGTGGAGATACGCAGTATTTT. Protein product: CATSRDGLAGGDTQYF.